The rows below give T cell receptor beta chains drawn from one sample of a study of shared clonotypes between healthy human individuals. The table came from immunoSEQ multiplex PCR; TCRdb's copy has only in-frame clones and leaves some out. The data show about 690,000 clones, around 90% seen once. Sequencing was carried out using memory CD8+ T cells from PBMCs. The receptors were sampled from a man between 18 and 35 years old in good health. Some clones in this sample may be carry-over from other donors' samples. CDR3s include the opening cysteine and the closing phenylalanine or tryptophan. The order of the fields is CDR3 DNA, CDR3 protein, clone size, V gene, D gene, J gene. The D gene is left open where the match is weak. Size is omitted from some rows. Given values are once, few, many or a class for expanded clones.

DNA: TGTGCCAGCAGCGTAGCCGGGACTAGCGGCCGCAATGAGCAGTTCTTC; CDR3: CASSVAGTSGRNEQFF; size: -; V: TRBV9; D: TRBD2; J: TRBJ2-1
DNA: TGTGCCAGCAGCTTAGTACCTCAACAGGGGGCTAGGAACACTGAAGCTTTCTTT; CDR3: CASSLVPQQGARNTEAFF; size: -; V: TRBV11-2; D: TRBD1; J: TRBJ1-1
DNA: TGTGCCAGCAGCGTCGGGGGTACGCAGTATTTT; CDR3: CASSVGGTQYF; size: once; V: TRBV9; D: -; J: TRBJ2-3
DNA: TGTGCCAGCAGTTACCTAGCGGGAGGTACAGATACGCAGTATTTT; CDR3: CASSYLAGGTDTQYF; size: -; V: TRBV6-5; D: TRBD2; J: TRBJ2-3
DNA: TGTGCCAGCAGGGAACAGGGGGATGAGCAGTACTTC; CDR3: CASREQGDEQYF; size: -; V: TRBV6-1; D: TRBD1; J: TRBJ2-7
DNA: TGTGCCAGTAGTACCCTACGGGCTGAAGCTTTCTTT; CDR3: CASSTLRAEAFF; size: -; V: TRBV19; D: -; J: TRBJ1-1
DNA: TGTGCCAGCAGTTTGGACAGGGGGCACGAGCAGTACTTC; CDR3: CASSLDRGHEQYF; size: -; V: TRBV27; D: TRBD1; J: TRBJ2-7
DNA: TGTGCCACCAGCAGGTCTCCTTCGAACACTGAAGCTTTCTTT; CDR3: CATSRSPSNTEAFF; size: -; V: TRBV15; D: -; J: TRBJ1-1
DNA: TGTGCCAGCAGCGGTGGGCTCGGGAAGACCCAGTACTTC; CDR3: CASSGGLGKTQYF; size: once; V: TRBV13; D: -; J: TRBJ2-5
DNA: TGTGCCAGTAGTATCCCTTGGGCGGGAGGGGCCTACAATGAGCAGTTCTTC; CDR3: CASSIPWAGGAYNEQFF; size: -; V: TRBV19; D: TRBD2; J: TRBJ2-1
DNA: TGTGCCAGCAGCCCTAAAGGATACGAGCAGTACTTC; CDR3: CASSPKGYEQYF; size: once; V: TRBV7-2; D: -; J: TRBJ2-7
DNA: TGCGCCAGCAGTGAAATGCGAGCGTACGAGCAGTACTTC; CDR3: CASSEMRAYEQYF; size: -; V: TRBV10-2; D: -; J: TRBJ2-7
DNA: TGTGCCAGCAGTCTAGGACAAGCCTGGCCTCACAATGAGCAGTTCTTC; CDR3: CASSLGQAWPHNEQFF; size: -; V: TRBV27; D: -; J: TRBJ2-1
DNA: TGTGCCAGCAGCGTAGTTGCCAGCGGGAGACTCACCGGGGAGCTGTTTTTT; CDR3: CASSVVASGRLTGELFF; size: -; V: TRBV9; D: TRBD2; J: TRBJ2-2
DNA: TGTGCCAGCAGTGAATTCATGAGACTAAACTCCTACGAGCAGTACTTC; CDR3: CASSEFMRLNSYEQYF; size: -; V: TRBV6-1; D: -; J: TRBJ2-7
DNA: TGTGCCAGCAGCTTAAAGGGACAAGCGTACGAGCAGTACTTC; CDR3: CASSLKGQAYEQYF; size: -; V: TRBV7-9; D: -; J: TRBJ2-7
DNA: TGTGCCAGCAGGGTAAGTCAGGCGGTGAGCAATCAGCCCCAGCATTTT; CDR3: CASRVSQAVSNQPQHF; size: -; V: TRBV27; D: -; J: TRBJ1-5
DNA: TGTGCCAGCAGTCATCTAGCGGGATTGACCTACAATGAGCAGTTCTTC; CDR3: CASSHLAGLTYNEQFF; size: once; V: TRBV28; D: TRBD2; J: TRBJ2-1
DNA: TGTGCCAGCAGCCCCGCTCCTAGCGGATTGGGGGAGACCCAGTACTTC; CDR3: CASSPAPSGLGETQYF; size: -; V: TRBV7-8; D: TRBD2; J: TRBJ2-5
DNA: TGTGCCAGCAGTAAATTTGCGGATGAGCAGTTCTTC; CDR3: CASSKFADEQFF; size: -; V: TRBV27; D: -; J: TRBJ2-1
DNA: TGTGCCAGCAGTTACTCTGGGGGCAGGGGAGGAAATGAGCAGTTCTTC; CDR3: CASSYSGGRGGNEQFF; size: -; V: TRBV6-6; D: -; J: TRBJ2-1
DNA: TGTGCCAGTGACGTCGGCCCGTACTCTGGAAACACCATATATTTT; CDR3: CASDVGPYSGNTIYF; size: -; V: TRBV11-2; D: -; J: TRBJ1-3
DNA: TGTGCCAGCAGCTTATCCTTCCGGCTCCCCGTCCGAGGTACAGATACGCAGTATTTT; CDR3: CASSLSFRLPVRGTDTQYF; size: -; V: TRBV7-2; D: -; J: TRBJ2-3
DNA: TGTGCCAGCAGTTTATCGCGACAGGGGGCGGGAGAGACCCAGTACTTC; CDR3: CASSLSRQGAGETQYF; size: -; V: TRBV27; D: TRBD1; J: TRBJ2-5
DNA: TGTGCCACGGCGACCCAGACTGCGGCTTTCTTT; CDR3: CATATQTAAFF; size: -; V: TRBV19; D: -; J: TRBJ1-1
DNA: TGTGCCAGCAGCCAAGAGGCAGCCGGTCTACCCCACAATGAGCAGTTCTTC; CDR3: CASSQEAAGLPHNEQFF; size: -; V: TRBV4-2; D: -; J: TRBJ2-1
DNA: TGTGCCAGCAGCAGTAGGACGGGAAATGAAAAACTGTTTTTT; CDR3: CASSSRTGNEKLFF; size: many; V: TRBV7-9; D: -; J: TRBJ1-4
DNA: TGTGCCAGCAGCTTAACGGGGTTTGGTGGCGAGCAGTACTTC; CDR3: CASSLTGFGGEQYF; size: -; V: TRBV7-3; D: -; J: TRBJ2-7
DNA: TGTGCCAGCAGTTTTCCAGGGGCCAATGAGCAGTTCTTC; CDR3: CASSFPGANEQFF; size: -; V: TRBV28; D: -; J: TRBJ2-1
DNA: TGTGCCACCGTGGACAGGGCGCGCACTAATGAAAAACTGTTTTTT; CDR3: CATVDRARTNEKLFF; size: -; V: TRBV11-3; D: TRBD1; J: TRBJ1-4
DNA: TGTGCCAGCTCCGCGGGGAAAGCTTTCTTT; CDR3: CASSAGKAFF; size: -; V: TRBV25-1; D: -; J: TRBJ1-1
DNA: TGCAGCGCCCGAGGCGGGAACACTGAAGCTTTCTTT; CDR3: CSARGGNTEAFF; size: -; V: TRBV29-1; D: -; J: TRBJ1-1
DNA: TGTGCCAGCAGCCCAGTAGCGGGAGGGGTCTACAATGAGCAGTTCTTC; CDR3: CASSPVAGGVYNEQFF; size: -; V: TRBV25-1; D: TRBD2; J: TRBJ2-1
DNA: TGTGCCAGCAGTTTATTAAGGCCGTCCGCAACTAATGAAAAACTGTTTTTT; CDR3: CASSLLRPSATNEKLFF; size: -; V: TRBV27; D: -; J: TRBJ1-4
DNA: TGTGCCAGCAGCTTGGGCAGGGGACCCCAACAGCCCCAGCATTTT; CDR3: CASSLGRGPQQPQHF; size: -; V: TRBV13; D: -; J: TRBJ1-5
DNA: TGTGCCAGCAGTTTTACCCGACTAGCGGAGCTGAACTACAATGAGCAGTTCTTC; CDR3: CASSFTRLAELNYNEQFF; size: -; V: TRBV28; D: TRBD2; J: TRBJ2-1
DNA: TGTGCCAGCAGTTTATTCCCGAGTAGGCAGGGACCCTACGAGCAGTACTTC; CDR3: CASSLFPSRQGPYEQYF; size: -; V: TRBV28; D: -; J: TRBJ2-7
DNA: TGTGCCAGCAGCGGGGGGACTAGGCCGTTAAAGGAGCAGTTCTTC; CDR3: CASSGGTRPLKEQFF; size: -; V: TRBV9; D: TRBD2; J: TRBJ2-1
DNA: TGTGCCAGCAGCTCCGGAGCCAGCACTGAAGCTTTCTTT; CDR3: CASSSGASTEAFF; size: -; V: TRBV11-2; D: -; J: TRBJ1-1
DNA: TGTGCCAGCAGCATCACTAGCGGTTCTTACAATGAGCAGTTCTTC; CDR3: CASSITSGSYNEQFF; size: -; V: TRBV7-3; D: TRBD2; J: TRBJ2-1
DNA: TGCGCCAGCAGCCACGTAGCGGGAGGGCCCATAAATGAGCAGTTCTTC; CDR3: CASSHVAGGPINEQFF; size: -; V: TRBV4-1; D: TRBD2; J: TRBJ2-1
DNA: TGTGCCAGCAGCGTAGCTGTGGGGCGGGCCGGGGAGCTGTTTTTT; CDR3: CASSVAVGRAGELFF; size: -; V: TRBV9; D: -; J: TRBJ2-2
DNA: TGTGCCAGCAGCCCTGGACAGGGCACTCAGCCCCAGCATTTT; CDR3: CASSPGQGTQPQHF; size: -; V: TRBV9; D: TRBD1; J: TRBJ1-5
DNA: TGTGCCAGCAGCGCCAGGAGGGCGGAGAACACTGAAGCTTTCTTT; CDR3: CASSARRAENTEAFF; size: -; V: TRBV7-9; D: -; J: TRBJ1-1
DNA: TGTGCCAGCAGTGACAGGACAGGACAAGAGACCCAGTACTTC; CDR3: CASSDRTGQETQYF; size: -; V: TRBV7-8; D: TRBD1; J: TRBJ2-5